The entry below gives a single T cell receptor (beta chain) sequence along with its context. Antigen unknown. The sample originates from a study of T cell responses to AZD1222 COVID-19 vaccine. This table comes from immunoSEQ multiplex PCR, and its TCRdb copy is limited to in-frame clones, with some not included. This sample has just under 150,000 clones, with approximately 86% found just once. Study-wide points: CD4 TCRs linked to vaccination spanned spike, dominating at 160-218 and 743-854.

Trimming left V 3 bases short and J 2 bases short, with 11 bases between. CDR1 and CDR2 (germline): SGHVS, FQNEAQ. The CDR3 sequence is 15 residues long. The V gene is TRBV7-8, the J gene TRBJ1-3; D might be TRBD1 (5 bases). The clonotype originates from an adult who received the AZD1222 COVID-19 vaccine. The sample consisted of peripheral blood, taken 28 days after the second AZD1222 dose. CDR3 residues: CASSLGTGTGNTIYF. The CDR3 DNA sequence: TGTGCCAGCAGCTTGGGAACAGGAACTGGAAACACCATATATTTT.